This T cell receptor (beta chain) was identified during a study of patients and donors after allogeneic stem cell transplantation. TCRdb called the RT-PCR reads again in MiXCR, with one record for every CDR3 protein. The sample holds about 960,000 distinct CDR3 sequences, roughly 17% seen once. Germline lookup yields CDR1 SGHNT and CDR2 YYREEE (reference sequence). This CDR3 contains 15 residues. V gave up 2 bases and J gave up 3 bases, with 14 bases separating them. Sequences were obtained from blood, either unsorted or a sorted T cell fraction (not recorded which). The receptor comes from a human donor who was either an allogeneic HSCT recipient or a stem cell or donor lymphocyte infusion donor (not recorded which). It is not recorded whose cells these are; they may come from a transplant donor. This chain uses TRBV5-4 with TRBJ1-2; maybe TRBD1 (6 bases). CDR3 DNA sequence: TGTGCCAGCAGCTTTATCAGGGGTCATGACTATGGCTACACCTTC. Protein product: CASSFIRGHDYGYTF.